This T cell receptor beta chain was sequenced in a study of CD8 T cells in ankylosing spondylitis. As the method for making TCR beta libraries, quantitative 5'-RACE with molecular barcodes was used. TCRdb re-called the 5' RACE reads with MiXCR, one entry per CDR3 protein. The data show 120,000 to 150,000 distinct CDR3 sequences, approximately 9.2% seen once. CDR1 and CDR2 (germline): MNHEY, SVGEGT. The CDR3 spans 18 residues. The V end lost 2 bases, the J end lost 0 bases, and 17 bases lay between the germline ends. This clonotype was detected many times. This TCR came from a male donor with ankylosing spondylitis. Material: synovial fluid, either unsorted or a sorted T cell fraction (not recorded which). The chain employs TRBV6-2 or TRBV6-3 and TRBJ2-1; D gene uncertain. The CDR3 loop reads CASSYTQLRISSYNEQFF. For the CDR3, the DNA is TGTGCCAGCAGTTACACCCAACTCAGGATTAGCTCCTACAATGAGCAGTTCTTC.